These 27 T cell receptor beta chains came from one sample sequenced in a study of Ad26.COV2.S vaccination and SARS-CoV-2 variants. This sample's treatment: roughly 18 received Ad26.COV2.S at low or high dose, single or two shots; 5 received placebo; per-sample allocation not given. The samples date from day 63 after the first vaccine or placebo injection. Here immunoSEQ multiplex PCR was the method, and the copy in TCRdb shows in-frame clones only, minus some. The sample lists about 350,000 clones, 88% seen once, with around 6.4% in the top ten. Sequencing was performed on peripheral blood, taken in a trial of Ad26.COV2.S vaccine versus placebo. These receptors were collected from a person aged 18-65 years who received the Ad26.COV2.S COVID-19 vaccine or a placebo.

CDR3 residues: CASSAPQGVGEQFF. As DNA, the CDR3 is TGTGCCAGCAGCGCGCCACAGGGGGTGGGAGAGCAGTTCTTC. The chain recombines TRBV3-1 (or the pseudogene TRBV3-2) with TRBJ2-1; 8 bases map to TRBD1. CDR3 length: 14 residues. V was clipped by 5 bases and J by 10 bases; unmatched bases: 10. CDR1 and CDR2 from the germline V gene are LGHDT and YNNKEL (reference sequence).

This sequence joins TRBV11-1 and TRBJ2-7, with 7 bases aligning to TRBD1. Germline values: CDR1 SGHAT, CDR2 FQDESV (reference sequence). The CDR3 runs 12 residues. V was pared by 5 bases and J by 4 bases, with 2 bases of the junction left unmatched. CDR3 amino acids: CASSQTGYEQYF. In DNA form, the CDR3 reads TGTGCCAGCAGCCAGACAGGGTACGAGCAGTACTTC.

A word on this clone: At one boundary the junction diverges from the germline segment, which might be a read error. This chain uses TRBV20-1 with TRBJ2-7; 7 bases are a match to TRBD2. Germline V gene data show CDR1 as DFQATT and CDR2 as SNEGSKA (reference sequence). The CDR3 runs to 11 residues. The CDR3 region is CSASHVGTTIF. The CDR3, as DNA: TGCAGTGCTAGTCATGTCGGGACTACGATCTTC.

The gene calls are TRBV10-3 and TRBJ2-1; D is unclear. The CDR3 runs to 13 residues. Germline lookup yields CDR1 ENHRY and CDR2 SYGVKD. Trimming pared 11 bases from V and 3 bases from J, leaving 14 bases between. DNA of the CDR3: TGTGCCCTCGCGAGGCAGCTCTACAATGAGCAGTTCTTC. This codes for CALARQLYNEQFF.

The chain combines TRBV28 with TRBJ2-3, with a possible D match to TRBD2 (5 bases). This CDR3 has 19 amino acids. CDR1 MDHEN and CDR2 SYDVKM come from the germline V gene. V gave up 4 bases and J gave up 0 bases, with 23 bases separating them. The CDR3 DNA reads TGTGCCAGCAGTTCCCCCAATCCGGCCGGGAAGTCGAGCACAGATACGCAGTATTTT. Protein product: CASSSPNPAGKSSTDTQYF.

V is TRBV7-9 and J is TRBJ2-1, with D perhaps matching TRBD1 (6 bases). Germline CDR1 and CDR2: SEHNR and FQNEAQ (reference sequence). This CDR3 comprises 16 residues. Trimming left V 7 bases short and J 5 bases short, with 21 bases between. CDR3 sequence reads: CASITEGERPNNEQFF. CDR3 DNA: TGTGCCAGCATCACCGAGGGGGAACGGCCGAACAATGAGCAGTTCTTC.

The chain is built from TRBV4-3 and TRBJ2-1; 7 bases align to TRBD2. This CDR3 is built from 14 residues. Germline-derived CDR1 and CDR2 are LGHNA and YSLEER. The V segment lost 4 bases and the J segment 9 bases; nucleotides outside the gene matches: 9. As DNA, the CDR3 is TGCGCCAGCAGCCCCCCGGGAGGCCGAGTTGAGCAGTTCTTC. Its protein is CASSPPGGRVEQFF.

The V gene is TRBV11-2, the J gene TRBJ1-6; D not certain. The ends were cut back, 7 bases at V and 10 bases at J, with 14 bases in the middle. The germline gives CDR1 SGHAT, CDR2 FQNNGV. The length of the CDR3 is 13 residues. The CDR3 coding sequence is TGTGCCAGCATTGGGCAGGTGGACTCACCCCTCCACTTT. It is translated as CASIGQVDSPLHF.

The chain couples TRBV28 to TRBJ2-7, with TRBD1 as a possible D gene (5 bases). This CDR3 spans 13 amino acids. Germline-derived CDR1 and CDR2 are MDHEN and SYDVKM. Trimming shortened V by 1 base and J by 4 bases, and 8 bases separated the two germline ends. The CDR3 nucleotides read TGTGCCAGCAGTTTATATACAGGTTACGAGCAGTACTTC. Translated, it gives CASSLYTGYEQYF.

The rearrangement links TRBV14 to TRBJ2-1, with a possible D match to TRBD2 (6 bases). The germline V gene encodes CDR1 SGHDN and CDR2 FVKESK. V was clipped by 4 bases and J by 0 bases, with 13 bases between them. The CDR3 totals 16 residues. CDR3 residues: CASSPTGDSSYNEQFF. As DNA, the CDR3 is TGTGCCAGCAGCCCCACGGGGGATAGCTCCTACAATGAGCAGTTCTTC.

The V call is TRBV29-1, the J call TRBJ2-7; 8 bases agree with TRBD1. V lost 4 bases, J lost 3 bases, and 5 bases stayed unmatched. The germline V gene has CDR1 SQVTM and CDR2 ANQGSEA. The CDR3 consists of 13 residues. CDR3 region: CSVGTGSGYEQYF. CDR3 bases: TGCAGCGTTGGGACAGGGAGCGGCTACGAGCAGTACTTC.

The rearrangement uses TRBV7-3 and TRBJ1-2; 11 positions agree with TRBD1. The CDR3 spans 14 residues. V lost 5 bases to trimming and J lost 7 bases; unmatched junction nucleotides: 6. Looked up from germline, CDR1 is SGHTA and CDR2 is FQGTGA. The CDR3: CASSPGTGGGGYTF. The DNA of the CDR3 is TGTGCCAGCAGCCCCGGGACAGGGGGAGGTGGCTACACCTTC.

This clone was seen a few times. The chain joins TRBV5-1 to TRBJ2-7; TRBD2 matches at 10 bases. Germline loops: CDR1 SGHRS, CDR2 YFSETQ. The CDR3 sequence is 17 residues long. V was pared by 4 bases and J by 0 bases, with 10 bases of the junction left unmatched. The CDR3 reads CASSVSRASGSSYEQYF. CDR3 nucleotide sequence: TGCGCCAGCAGCGTAAGTCGAGCTAGCGGGAGCTCCTACGAGCAGTACTTC.

This clone appeared once. The chain joins TRBV3-1 (or the pseudogene TRBV3-2) to TRBJ1-4; D not resolved. V shed 1 base and J shed 10 bases, with 16 bases lying between them. The CDR3 spans 15 residues. Germline CDR1 and CDR2: LGHDT and YNNKEL (reference sequence). CDR3 loop: CASSQGPERTGKLFF. CDR3 sequence (DNA): TGTGCCAGCAGCCAAGGACCGGAAAGAACTGGAAAACTGTTTTTT.

This clone has a single count. The chain uses TRBV7-9 and TRBJ2-2; D tentatively fits TRBD1 or TRBD2 (5 bases each). Germline V gene sequence: CDR1 SEHNR, CDR2 FQNEAQ (reference sequence). The CDR3 extends over 14 amino acids. V gave up 1 base and J gave up 4 bases, with 7 bases separating them. The CDR3 reads CASSLVGGTGELFF. Here the CDR3 DNA reads TGTGCCAGCAGCTTAGTTGGGGGCACCGGGGAGCTGTTTTTT.

The chain is built from TRBV5-4 and TRBJ1-4; D gene unclear. Germline CDR1 SGHNT, CDR2 YYREEE (reference sequence). The CDR3 has 14 amino acids. V dropped 2 bases and J dropped 5 bases, with 10 bases sitting between them. In DNA, the CDR3 is TGTGCCAGCAGCTTCGGAGGTCCGAATGAAAAACTGTTTTTT. As protein: CASSFGGPNEKLFF.

The DNA of the CDR3 is TGTGCCAGCAGCTCCCCTCTGGGGTTCAACATTCAGTACTTC. Translation: CASSSPLGFNIQYF. V and J are TRBV7-2 and TRBJ2-4; no clear D gene. The V gene's germline CDR1 is SGHTA and CDR2 FQGNSA. Trimming removed 4 bases at V and 7 bases at J, with 14 bases between. This CDR3 has 14 amino acids.

V gene TRBV2 combines with J gene TRBJ1-5; D is possibly TRBD1 (6 bases). The V end was cut by 7 bases, the J end by 4 bases, with 14 bases between. Germline assignment: CDR1 SNHLY and CDR2 FYNNEI. The CDR3 is made up of 14 amino acids. The CDR3 DNA reads TGTGCCAGCATGGGGACAAGACCGAATCAGCCCCAGCATTTT. Amino acid sequence: CASMGTRPNQPQHF. Filled out from reference TRBV2 and TRBJ1-5, the complete variable domain reads EPEVTQTPSHQVTQMGQEVILRCVPISNHLYFYWYRQILGQKVEFLVSFYNNEISEKSEIFDDQFSVERPDGSNFTLKIRSTKLEDSAMYFCASMGTRPNQPQHFGDGTRLSIL.

This chain joins TRBV19 and TRBJ2-2; 12 nucleotides align to TRBD1. V lost 10 bases to trimming and J lost 7 bases; unmatched junction nucleotides: 10. Per germline, CDR1 LNHDA and CDR2 SQIVND (reference sequence). CDR3 length equals 15 residues. The chain's CDR3 is CATKTGTGGSGELFF. CDR3 bases: TGTGCCACTAAAACCGGGACAGGGGGCAGCGGGGAGCTGTTTTTT. Combining the CDR3 with reference TRBV19 and TRBJ2-2 gives the whole variable domain DGGITQSPKYLFRKEGQNVTLSCEQNLNHDAMYWYRQDPGQGLRLIYYSQIVNDFQKGDIAEGYSVSREKKESFPLTVTSAQKNPTAFYLCATKTGTGGSGELFFGEGSRLTVL.

The gene calls are TRBV6-2 or TRBV6-3 and TRBJ1-1, with D possibly TRBD1 on 5 matching bases. Trimming shortened V by 5 bases and J by 5 bases, and 12 bases separated the two germline ends. Germline loops: CDR1 MNHEY, CDR2 SVGEGT. The CDR3 is made up of 13 amino acids. For the CDR3, the DNA is TGTGCCAGCAGTCCCCGGGACTTTACTGAAGCTTTCTTT. Translation: CASSPRDFTEAFF.

The rearrangement uses TRBV6-2 or TRBV6-3 and TRBJ1-5; the D is unclear. The germline V gene has CDR1 MNHEY and CDR2 SVGEGT. V was clipped by 4 bases and J by 6 bases, with 4 bases between them. The CDR3 contains 11 residues. CDR3 in amino acids: CASSSSQPQHF. Written as DNA, the CDR3 is TGTGCCAGCAGTTCAAGTCAGCCCCAGCATTTT.

The V gene is TRBV11-3, the J gene TRBJ2-3; no firm D call. V lost 1 base and J 5 bases, leaving 4 bases between the germline ends. Germline assignment: CDR1 SGHNT and CDR2 YENEEA. This CDR3 contains 12 residues. This CDR3 reads CASSLVGDTQYF. The CDR3 coding sequence is TGTGCCAGCAGCTTAGTGGGAGATACGCAGTATTTT.

V is TRBV7-3 and J is TRBJ2-7; 7 nucleotides align to TRBD2. The junction had 16 bases not matched to a gene; V was cut back by 5 bases and J by 6 bases. There are 16 residues in the CDR3. CDR1 and CDR2 (germline): SGHTA, FQGTGA. The CDR3 is CASSQDSSGPSREQYF. The CDR3 nucleotides are TGTGCCAGCAGCCAGGATAGTAGCGGGCCTTCACGCGAGCAGTACTTC.

This sequence joins TRBV6-6 and TRBJ2-7; 13 bases align to TRBD2. The CDR3 totals 23 residues. V was pared by 5 bases and J by 2 bases, with 27 bases of the junction left unmatched. Per the germline V gene, CDR1 is MNHNY and CDR2 is SVGAGI (reference sequence). DNA for the CDR3: TGTGCCAGCAGTCCCGGGGGACAGGCCGGACCGGGACTAGCGGGGTCGGGGACCTACGAGCAGTACTTC. Translating gives CASSPGGQAGPGLAGSGTYEQYF.

The table lists this clone with a count of one. CDR3 sequence: CASSTANGPGGTDTQYF. CDR3 DNA sequence: TGTGCCAGCAGTACCGCAAATGGACCCGGGGGCACAGATACGCAGTATTTT. The chain is built from TRBV28 and TRBJ2-3; TRBD2 might be the D (5 bases). Germline CDR1 and CDR2: MDHEN and SYDVKM. The CDR3 totals 17 residues. V lost 5 bases and J 1 base, leaving 19 bases between the germline ends.

The genes are TRBV5-8 and TRBJ1-1, with D hard to call. The CDR3 has 13 amino acids. Trimming left V 10 bases short and J 2 bases short, with 15 bases between. Germline CDR1 and CDR2: SGHTS and YDEGEE. The CDR3 sequence: CAATSRINTEAFF. The CDR3, as DNA: TGTGCCGCGACTTCGAGGATTAACACTGAAGCTTTCTTT.

This sequence joins TRBV5-4 and TRBJ2-2, with D unclear. V was cut by 0 bases and J by 2 bases, with 5 bases left in between. This CDR3 is built from 14 residues. CDR1 is SGHNT and CDR2 is YYREEE in the germline V gene (reference sequence). CDR3 loop: CASSLAENTGELFF. CDR3 nucleotide sequence: TGTGCCAGCAGCTTGGCGGAAAACACCGGGGAGCTGTTTTTT. Full variable domain (remainder filled in from reference TRBV5-4 and TRBJ2-2): ETGVTQSPTHLIKTRGQQVTLRCSSQSGHNTVSWYQQALGQGPQFIFQYYREEENGRGNFPPRFSGLQFPNYSSELNVNALELDDSALYLCASSLAENTGELFFGEGSRLTVL.